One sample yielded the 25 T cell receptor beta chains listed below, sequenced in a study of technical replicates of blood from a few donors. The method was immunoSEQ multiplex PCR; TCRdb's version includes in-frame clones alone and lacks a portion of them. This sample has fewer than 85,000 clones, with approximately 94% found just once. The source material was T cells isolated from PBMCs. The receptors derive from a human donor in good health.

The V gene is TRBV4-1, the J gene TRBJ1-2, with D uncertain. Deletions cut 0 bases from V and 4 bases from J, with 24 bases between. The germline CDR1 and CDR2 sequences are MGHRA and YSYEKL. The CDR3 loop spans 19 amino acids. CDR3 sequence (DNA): TGCGCCAGCAGCCAAGATTGGATTTGGGTCCCGGGAGGTGGCTATGGCTACACCTTC. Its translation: CASSQDWIWVPGGGYGYTF.

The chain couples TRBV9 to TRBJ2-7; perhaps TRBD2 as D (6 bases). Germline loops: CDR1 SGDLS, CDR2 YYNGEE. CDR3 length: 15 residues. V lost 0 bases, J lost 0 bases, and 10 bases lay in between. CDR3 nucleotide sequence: TGTGCCAGCAGCGTAGAGGCGGGGAGCTCCTACGAGCAGTACTTC. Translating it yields CASSVEAGSSYEQYF.

The CDR3 loop is CASSSSPTSGGRNEQFF. Written as DNA, the CDR3 is TGCGCCAGCAGCTCATCCCCTACTAGCGGGGGGAGGAATGAGCAGTTCTTC. The chain employs TRBV5-1 and TRBJ2-1; 12 bases map to TRBD2. Germline V gene lookup returns CDR1 SGHRS and CDR2 YFSETQ. V lost 3 bases and J lost 7; bases outside the gene matches: 11. The CDR3 consists of 17 residues.

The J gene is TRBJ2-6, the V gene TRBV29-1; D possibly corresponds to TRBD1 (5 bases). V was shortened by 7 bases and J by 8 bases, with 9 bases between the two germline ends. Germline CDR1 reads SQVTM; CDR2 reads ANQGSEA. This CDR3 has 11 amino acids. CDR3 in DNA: TGCAGCGGTGGACACTCCAACGTCCTGACTTTC. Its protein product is CSGGHSNVLTF. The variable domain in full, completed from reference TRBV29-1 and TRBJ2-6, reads SAVISQKPSRDICQRGTSLTIQCQVDSQVTMMFWYRQQPGQSLTLIATANQGSEATYESGFVIDKFPISRPNLTFSTLTVSNMSPEDSSIYLCSGGHSNVLTFGAGSRLTVL.

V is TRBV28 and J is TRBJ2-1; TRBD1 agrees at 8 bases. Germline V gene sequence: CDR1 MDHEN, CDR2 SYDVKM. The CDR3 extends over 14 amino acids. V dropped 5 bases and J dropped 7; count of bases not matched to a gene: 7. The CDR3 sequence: CASSTQGEYNEQFF. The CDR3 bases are TGTGCCAGCAGTACACAGGGGGAATATAATGAGCAGTTCTTC.

The CDR3 loop reads CASRDRGRPTEAFF. CDR3 bases: TGTGCCAGCCGGGACAGGGGGCGCCCCACTGAAGCTTTCTTT. The chain recombines TRBV7-8 with TRBJ1-1, with 12 nucleotides matching TRBD1. The CDR3 runs to 14 residues. Germline V CDR1 and CDR2: SGHVS, FQNEAQ. The junction had 5 bases not matched to a gene; V was cut back by 8 bases and J by 4 bases.

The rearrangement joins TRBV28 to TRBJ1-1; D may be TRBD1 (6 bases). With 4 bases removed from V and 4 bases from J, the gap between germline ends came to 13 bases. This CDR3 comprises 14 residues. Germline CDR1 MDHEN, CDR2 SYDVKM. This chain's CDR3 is CASSSTGKGTEAFF. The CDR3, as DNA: TGTGCCAGCAGTTCTACAGGGAAAGGCACTGAAGCTTTCTTT.

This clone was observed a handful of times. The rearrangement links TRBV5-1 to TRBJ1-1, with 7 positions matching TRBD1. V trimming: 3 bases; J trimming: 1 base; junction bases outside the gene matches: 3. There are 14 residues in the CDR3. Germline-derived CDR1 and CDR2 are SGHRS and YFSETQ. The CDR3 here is CASSSRTGNTEAFF. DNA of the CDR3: TGCGCCAGCAGCTCCCGGACAGGGAACACTGAAGCTTTCTTT.

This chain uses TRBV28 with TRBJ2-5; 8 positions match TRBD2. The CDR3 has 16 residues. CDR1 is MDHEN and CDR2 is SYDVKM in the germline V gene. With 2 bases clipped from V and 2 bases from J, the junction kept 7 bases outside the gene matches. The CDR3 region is CASSLGREGLQETQYF. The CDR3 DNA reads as TGTGCCAGCAGTTTAGGCCGGGAGGGCCTTCAAGAGACCCAGTACTTC.

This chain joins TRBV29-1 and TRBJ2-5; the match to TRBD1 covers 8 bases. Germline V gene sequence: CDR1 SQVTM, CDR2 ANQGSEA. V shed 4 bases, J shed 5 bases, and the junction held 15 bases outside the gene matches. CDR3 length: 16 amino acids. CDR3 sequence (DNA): TGCAGCGTTGCTTCCGGCCGGGACAGGTTTGCGGAGACCCAGTACTTC. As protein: CSVASGRDRFAETQYF.

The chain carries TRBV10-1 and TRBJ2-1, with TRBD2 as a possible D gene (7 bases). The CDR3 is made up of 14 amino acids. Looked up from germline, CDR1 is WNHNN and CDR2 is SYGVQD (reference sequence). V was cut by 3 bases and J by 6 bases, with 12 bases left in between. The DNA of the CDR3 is TGCGCCAGCAGTGAAGGAGGGGGGGCCAATGAGCAGTTCTTC. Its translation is CASSEGGGANEQFF.

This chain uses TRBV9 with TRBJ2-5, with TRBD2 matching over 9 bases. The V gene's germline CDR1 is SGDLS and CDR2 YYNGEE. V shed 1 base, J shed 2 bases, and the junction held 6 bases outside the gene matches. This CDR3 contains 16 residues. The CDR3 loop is CASSVSVLAGQETQYF. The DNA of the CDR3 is TGTGCCAGCAGCGTATCTGTCCTAGCGGGACAAGAGACCCAGTACTTC.

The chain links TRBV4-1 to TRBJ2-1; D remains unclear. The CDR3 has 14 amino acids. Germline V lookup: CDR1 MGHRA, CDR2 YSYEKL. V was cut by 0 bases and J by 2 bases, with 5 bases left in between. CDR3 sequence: CASSQDRAYNEQFF. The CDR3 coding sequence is TGCGCCAGCAGCCAAGATCGGGCCTACAATGAGCAGTTCTTC.

In nucleotides, the CDR3 is TGCGCCAGCAGCCAGAACCGGGACAGGGAACATGGGGACACTGAAGCTTTCTTT. It specifies CASSQNRDREHGDTEAFF. The rearrangement joins TRBV4-1 to TRBJ1-1, with 9 bases identical to TRBD1. The junction had 14 bases not matched to a gene; V was cut back by 3 bases and J by 3 bases. CDR3 size: 18 residues. Per the germline V gene, CDR1 is MGHRA and CDR2 is YSYEKL.

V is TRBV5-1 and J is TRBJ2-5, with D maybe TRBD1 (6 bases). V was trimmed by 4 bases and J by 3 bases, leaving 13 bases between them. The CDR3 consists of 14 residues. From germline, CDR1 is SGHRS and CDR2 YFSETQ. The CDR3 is CASSPAPGEETQYF. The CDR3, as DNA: TGCGCCAGCAGCCCGGCCCCAGGGGAAGAGACCCAGTACTTC.

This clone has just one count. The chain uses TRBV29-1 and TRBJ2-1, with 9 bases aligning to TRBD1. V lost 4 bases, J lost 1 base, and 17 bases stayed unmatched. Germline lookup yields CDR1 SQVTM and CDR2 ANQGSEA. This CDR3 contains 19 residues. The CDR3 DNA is TGCAGCGTTGGAGGAAGGCCGTCCCGGGACAGGGTTTCCTACAATGAGCAGTTCTTC. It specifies CSVGGRPSRDRVSYNEQFF.

This chain's CDR3 is CASSQEVAASTDTQYF. CDR3 DNA sequence: TGCGCCAGCAGCCAAGAGGTAGCGGCTAGCACAGATACGCAGTATTTT. The rearrangement joins TRBV4-1 to TRBJ2-3; tentative D call: TRBD2 (6 bases). The CDR3 has 16 residues. Germline-derived CDR1 and CDR2 are MGHRA and YSYEKL. The germline V and J ends were trimmed by 0 bases and 0 bases, with 10 bases remaining between them.

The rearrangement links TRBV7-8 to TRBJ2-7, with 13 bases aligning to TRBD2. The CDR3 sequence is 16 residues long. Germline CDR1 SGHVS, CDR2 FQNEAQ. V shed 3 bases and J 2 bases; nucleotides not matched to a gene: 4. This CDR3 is CASSFPGLAGAYEQYF. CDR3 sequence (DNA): TGTGCCAGCAGCTTCCCAGGACTAGCGGGGGCCTACGAGCAGTACTTC. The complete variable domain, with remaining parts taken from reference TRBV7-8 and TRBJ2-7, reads GAGVSQSPRYKVAKRGQDVALRCDPISGHVSLFWYQQALGQGPEFLTYFQNEAQLDKSGLPSDRFFAERPEGSVSTLKIQRTQQEDSAVYLCASSFPGLAGAYEQYFGPGTRLTVT.

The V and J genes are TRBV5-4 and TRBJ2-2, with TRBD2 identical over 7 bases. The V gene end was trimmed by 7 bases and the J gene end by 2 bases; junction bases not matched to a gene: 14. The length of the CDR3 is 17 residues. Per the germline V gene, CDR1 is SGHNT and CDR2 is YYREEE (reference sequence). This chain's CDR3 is CASGPWEGYQNTGELFF. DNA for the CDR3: TGTGCCAGCGGTCCCTGGGAGGGATATCAAAACACCGGGGAGCTGTTTTTT.

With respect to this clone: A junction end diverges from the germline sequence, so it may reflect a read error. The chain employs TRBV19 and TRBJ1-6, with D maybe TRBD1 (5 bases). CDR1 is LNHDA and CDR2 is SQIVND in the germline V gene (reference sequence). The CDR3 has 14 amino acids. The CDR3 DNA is TGTGCCAGTGGTATTCAGGGAAGAGATTCACCCCTCCACTTT. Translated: CASGIQGRDSPLHF. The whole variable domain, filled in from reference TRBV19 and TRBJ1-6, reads DGGITQSPKYLFRKEGQNVTLSCEQNLNHDAMYWYRQDPGQGLRLIYYSQIVNDFQKGDIAEGYSVSREKKESFPLTVTSAQKNPTAFYLCASGIQGRDSPLHFGNGTRLTVT.

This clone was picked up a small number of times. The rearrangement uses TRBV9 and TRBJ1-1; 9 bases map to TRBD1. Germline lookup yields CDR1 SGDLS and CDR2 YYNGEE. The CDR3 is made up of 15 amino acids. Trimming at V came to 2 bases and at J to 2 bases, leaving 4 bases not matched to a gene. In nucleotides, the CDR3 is TGTGCCAGCAGCGTCACAGGGGGCCTCAACACTGAAGCTTTCTTT. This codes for CASSVTGGLNTEAFF.

The CDR3 loop reads CASSRWQGQSLSPLHF. CDR3 coding DNA: TGTGCCAGCAGTCGGTGGCAGGGACAGAGTCTTTCACCCCTCCACTTT. J is TRBJ1-6 and V is TRBV2; 7 positions match TRBD1. J lost 9 bases, V lost 5 bases, and 13 bases had no gene match. Germline V CDR1 and CDR2: SNHLY, FYNNEI. This CDR3 is built from 16 residues.

CDR3 sequence (DNA): TGCGCCAGCAGTGAGTCGGGGAGAAAGCAGTACTTC. It codes for CASSESGRKQYF. The V gene is TRBV10-2, the J gene TRBJ2-7; the D gene is possibly TRBD2 (5 bases). Looked up from germline, CDR1 is WSHSY and CDR2 is SAAADI. V was shortened by 0 bases and J by 8 bases, with 8 bases between the two germline ends. The CDR3 length is 12 residues.

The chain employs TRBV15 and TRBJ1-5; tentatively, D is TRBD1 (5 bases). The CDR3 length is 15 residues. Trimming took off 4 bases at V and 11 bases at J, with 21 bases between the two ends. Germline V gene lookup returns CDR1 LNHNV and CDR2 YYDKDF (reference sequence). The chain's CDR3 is CATSTGGPLGGTQHF. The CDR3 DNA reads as TGTGCCACCAGCACCGGGGGACCCCTTGGAGGTACCCAGCATTTT.

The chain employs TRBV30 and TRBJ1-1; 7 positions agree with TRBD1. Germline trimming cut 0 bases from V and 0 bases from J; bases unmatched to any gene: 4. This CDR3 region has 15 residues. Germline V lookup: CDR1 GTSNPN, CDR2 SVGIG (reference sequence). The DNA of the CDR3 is TGTGCCTGGAGTGTCCGGGACAGACTGAACACTGAAGCTTTCTTT. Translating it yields CAWSVRDRLNTEAFF.